This T cell receptor (beta chain) comes out of a study of regulatory T cells in long-lasting Graves disease (dated by TCRdb to about 2021). The study in broad terms: Patients with newly diagnosed Graves' disease had been on antithyroid drugs for under 3 months. This study used TCR sequencing and RNA sequencing of peripheral blood to compare persistent Graves' disease patients against newly diagnosed Graves' disease patients. The study was conducted in China and was registered as a clinical trial. TCR sequencing covered around 13 persistent and roughly 20 newly diagnosed Graves' disease patients, around 33 samples in total. Paper-wide results and their limitations: Persistent patients shared more public clonotypes among themselves (around 3,000) than newly diagnosed patients did (roughly 920). Sequencing and analysis were restricted to the TCR beta chain. Compared with newly diagnosed patients, persistent Graves' disease patients had lower TCR Shannon entropy and fewer highly expanded clones, which suggests clonal expansion. As a limitation, the authors acknowledged that the small sample size may reduce accuracy. Only peripheral blood was studied, because thyroid tissue, the primary lesion, was inaccessible. TRBV28, TRBJ1-2 and TRBJ2-5 were preferentially used in persistent disease, while TRBV20-1 and TRBJ2-1 were favored in newly diagnosed disease.

The time point tag for this specimen amounts to: newly diagnosed GD, antithyroid drugs for less than 3 months. For both TCR sequencing and RNA sequencing, RNA was extracted from PBMCs using TRIzol. The diagnosis of Graves' disease was made according to American Thyroid Association guidelines. Patients were recruited from an endocrinology department in Xi'an, China. From each patient, approximately 9 milliliters of peripheral blood was collected into an EDTA anticoagulant tube. PBMCs were isolated by Ficoll Paque Plus density gradient separation without further T cell sorting. An Agilent 2100 Bioanalyzer and agarose gel were used to assess RNA quality, and a NanoDrop 2000 was used to measure RNA concentration. This clonotype was seen more than once but under ten times. Its antigen target is currently unknown. Qualities for individual bases were not recorded, and no much larger clone is one base off.

Based on the germline V gene, the CDR1 and CDR2 sequences are SGHDN and FVKESK. Cut back by 0 bases and 6 bases, the V and J ends lie 14 bases apart. Reading from cysteine to phenylalanine, the CDR3 counts 15 amino acids. The read is trimmed to its CDR3 DNA, 45 bases read in frame from base 1. The method was multiplex PCR. Sequenced on an Illumina HiSeq 4000. iRepertoire HTBI primers and Arm-PCR amplification of CDR3 regions were used to construct TCR beta libraries. PCR products were gel purified before sequencing. For the original study's pipeline: A total of 62 TRBV and 14 TRBJ segments were identified across samples and were used for gene usage analysis of CDR3 amino acid clonotypes. COPE and FqMerger were used to merge the filtered high-quality paired reads into contigs. Contigs were aligned with BLAST to IMGT TRBV, TRBD and TRBJ reference genes, and CDR3 was defined per IMGT. Highly expanded clones were defined as clonotypes with a frequency above 0.1%. Repertoire diversity was measured by Shannon entropy, and V-J evenness by the Gini coefficient. Clonotypes shared by more than one individual were considered public. TCRdb reanalyzed the raw reads on its own, using fastp at Q25 for trimming and MiXCR for clone calling, and kept in-frame beta chains. Rows matching on CDR3 protein sequence are summarized as one entry with the most common DNA and genes. Clone size and V and J calls follow TCRdb, not the original study. Recorded for this sample are a few hundred thousand distinct CDR3 sequences; around 18% of them occurred a single time. Jointly, the top ten make up around 13% of the sample.

These records were also assigned to another study, of T cells in Graves' hyperthyroidism and ophthalmopathy. The second source states: A patient counted as having stable Graves' hyperthyroidism if no progression to ophthalmopathy occurred over 18 months of follow-up. The hyperthyroidism patients were between 18 and 65 years old and newly diagnosed, with a disease duration of less than 2 months. The study excluded patients with uncontrolled infections, other autoimmune diseases, pregnancy or lactation. Diagnoses relied on clinical symptoms, serum thyroxine and TRAb, thyroid ultrasound and orbital computed tomography. A first-round RT-PCR of the TCR CDR3 used the HTBI primer set with the Qiagen OneStep RT-PCR kit. Blood samples also contained most of the expanded thyroid clonotypes (frequency above 0.001), which suggests that blood repertoires may reflect thyroid immune responses. Ophthalmopathy was separated from stable hyperthyroidism by a 13 V-J signature model, with roughly 88% sensitivity and approximately 84% specificity obtained in cross-validation and 80%/75% obtained in testing. During validation, the model predicted progression to ophthalmopathy a median of approximately 6.5 months ahead of onset, with around 65% sensitivity and around 73% specificity. A discovery cohort of about 100 patients, approximately 45 with Graves' ophthalmopathy and 57 with stable Graves' hyperthyroidism, was used to find distinguishing TCR V-J signatures. Prospective prediction of ophthalmopathy was tested in an independent validation cohort of about 19 hyperthyroidism patients and 15 to 17 patients who later progressed to ophthalmopathy. For training and testing, the 100 or so patients in the discovery cohort were randomly divided in a 7:3 ratio. In about 6 Graves' hyperthyroidism patients, the study also compared T-cell repertoires from thyroid tissue with T-cell repertoires from blood. After sampling, hyperthyroidism patients received methimazole starting at 30 mg daily, and ophthalmopathy patients received high-dose intravenous methylprednisolone. The libraries were constructed in a second round of multiplex PCR and then size-selected and purified. Sequencing of the libraries was done on an Illumina HiSeq2000 using paired-end 100 bp reads. SOAPnuke was used to process the raw data, throwing out any read that contained adapters or uncalled bases, had a mean Phred below 15, or lacked an exact constant-primer or identifier match. COPE v1.2.5 was used to merge the high-quality paired reads, and each unique nucleotide sequence was defined as a clonotype. MiTCR v1.1 was used to align clonotypes to the IMGT TRBV, TRBD and TRBJ reference segments. Only V-J combinations with frequency above 0.0001, covering 99.2% of repertoires, were analysed. The TCS score was defined as F50 (clonal expansion) divided by E x V (chaos), with BLOSUM62-based TCRdist calculated between CDR3 peptides within each V-J. Welch's t-statistics and random forest reduced 500 to 550 V-J features to 10 to 15, which were used in a naive Bayes classifier (R e1071). No statistical method was used to fix the sample size in advance, and group allocation was not hidden from the investigators. According to the paper, TCR Vbeta CDR3 sequencing was carried out on over 130 peripheral blood samples, which came from about 45 ophthalmopathy, roughly 75 hyperthyroidism and roughly 17 progressor patients.

The V and J segments used are TRBV14 and TRBJ1-2; matching of 5 bases hints at TRBD1 as the D gene. This material consisted of peripheral blood mononuclear cells (PBMCs), taken at new diagnosis, from a patient treated with antithyroid drugs. The TCR sequence derives from a woman under 40 with Graves disease. Donor details come from another sample of the same person, matched by shared clones. The nucleotide sequence is given as TGTGCCAGCAGCCAAGATCTAGGGGCATTTCATGGCTACACCTTC. Translated, this gives CASSQDLGAFHGYTF.